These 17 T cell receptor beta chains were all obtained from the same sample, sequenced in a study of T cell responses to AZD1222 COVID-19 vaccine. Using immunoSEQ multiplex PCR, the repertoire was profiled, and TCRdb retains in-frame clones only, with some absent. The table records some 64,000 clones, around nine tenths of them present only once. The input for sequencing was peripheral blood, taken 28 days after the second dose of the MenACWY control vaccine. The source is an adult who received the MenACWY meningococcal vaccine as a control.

The CDR3 spells CASSFKSSNQPQHF. CDR3 nucleotide sequence: TGTGCCAGCAGTTTCAAAAGCAGCAATCAGCCCCAGCATTTT. V usage is TRBV28 and J usage is TRBJ1-5; the D is unclear. The CDR3 runs 14 residues. CDR1 is MDHEN, CDR2 SYDVKM, per germline. V lost 3 bases and J 1 base, leaving 7 bases between the germline ends.

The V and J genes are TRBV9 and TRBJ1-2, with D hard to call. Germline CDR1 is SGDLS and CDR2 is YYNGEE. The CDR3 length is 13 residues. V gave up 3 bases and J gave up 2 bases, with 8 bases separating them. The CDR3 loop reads CASSASLNYGYTF. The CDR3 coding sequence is TGTGCCAGCAGCGCCTCACTAAACTATGGCTACACCTTC.

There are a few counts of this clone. The CDR3: CASSPIRNSPLHF. CDR3 DNA sequence: TGTGCCAGCTCACCCATTCGGAATTCACCCCTCCACTTT. The chain links TRBV18 to TRBJ1-6; D is unresolved. Trimming took 3 bases from V and 7 from J, leaving 7 bases between them. CDR1 is KGHSH, CDR2 LQKENI, per germline. The CDR3 contains 13 residues.

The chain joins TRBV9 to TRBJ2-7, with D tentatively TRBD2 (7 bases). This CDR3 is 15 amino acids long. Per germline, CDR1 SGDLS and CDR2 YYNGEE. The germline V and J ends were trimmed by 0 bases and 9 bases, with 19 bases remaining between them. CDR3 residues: CASSVGDLAEGGQYF. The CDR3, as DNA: TGTGCCAGCAGCGTAGGGGACCTAGCGGAGGGGGGGCAGTACTTC.

This CDR3 reads CASSSHGQDSYEQYF. The DNA of the CDR3 is TGTGCCAGCAGCTCCCACGGACAGGACTCCTACGAGCAGTACTTC. The rearrangement uses TRBV7-2 and TRBJ2-7; 7 nucleotides line up with TRBD1. The V segment lost 4 bases and the J segment 0 bases; nucleotides outside the gene matches: 6. The CDR3 totals 15 residues. Germline assignment: CDR1 SGHTA and CDR2 FQGNSA.

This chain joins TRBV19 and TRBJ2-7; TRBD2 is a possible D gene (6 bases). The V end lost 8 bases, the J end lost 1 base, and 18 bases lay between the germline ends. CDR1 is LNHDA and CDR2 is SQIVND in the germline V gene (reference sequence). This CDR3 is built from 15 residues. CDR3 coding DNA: TGTGCCAGTTCCTTTTACGGGGGTCTGTCCTACGAGCAGTACTTC. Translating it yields CASSFYGGLSYEQYF.

This CDR3 reads CASSKTTIDYGYTF. DNA of the CDR3: TGTGCCAGCAGCAAAACGACGATAGACTATGGCTACACCTTC. The V and J genes are TRBV21-1 and TRBJ1-2. TRBV21-1 is designated a pseudogene. The CDR3 covers 14 residues.

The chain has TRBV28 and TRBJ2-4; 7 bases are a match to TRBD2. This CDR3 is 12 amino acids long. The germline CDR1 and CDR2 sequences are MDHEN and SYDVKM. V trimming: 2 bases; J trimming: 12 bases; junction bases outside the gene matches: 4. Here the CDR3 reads CASSLIGGSQYF. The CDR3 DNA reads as TGTGCCAGCAGTTTAATCGGCGGGAGTCAGTACTTC. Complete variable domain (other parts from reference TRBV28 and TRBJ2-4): DVKVTQSSRYLVKRTGEKVFLECVQDMDHENMFWYRQDPGLGLRLIYFSYDVKMKEKGDIPEGYSVSREKKERFSLILESASTNQTSMYLCASSLIGGSQYFGAGTRLSVL.

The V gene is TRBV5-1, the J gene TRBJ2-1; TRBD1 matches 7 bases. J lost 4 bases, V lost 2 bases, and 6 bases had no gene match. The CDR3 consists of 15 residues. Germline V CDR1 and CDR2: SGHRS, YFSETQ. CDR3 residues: CASSLRQGPYNEQFF. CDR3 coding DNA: TGCGCCAGCAGCTTAAGACAGGGCCCTTACAATGAGCAGTTCTTC.

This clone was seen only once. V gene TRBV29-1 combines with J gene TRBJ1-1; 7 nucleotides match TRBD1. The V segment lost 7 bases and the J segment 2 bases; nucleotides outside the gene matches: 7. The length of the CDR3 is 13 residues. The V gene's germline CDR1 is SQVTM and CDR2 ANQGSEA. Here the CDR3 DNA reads TGCAGCGCAACAGGGGTACAAAACACTGAAGCTTTCTTT. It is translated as CSATGVQNTEAFF.

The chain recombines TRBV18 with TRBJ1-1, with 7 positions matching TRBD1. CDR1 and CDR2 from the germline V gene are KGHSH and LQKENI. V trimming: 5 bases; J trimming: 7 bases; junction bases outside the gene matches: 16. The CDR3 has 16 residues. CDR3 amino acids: CASSTSSRGPRGEAFF. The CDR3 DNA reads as TGTGCCAGCTCAACATCTTCAAGGGGGCCCCGGGGTGAAGCTTTCTTT.

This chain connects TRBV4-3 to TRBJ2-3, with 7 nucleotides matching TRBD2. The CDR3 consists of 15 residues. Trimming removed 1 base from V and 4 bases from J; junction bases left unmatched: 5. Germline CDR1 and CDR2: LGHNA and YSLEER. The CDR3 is CASSQGSRESDTQYF. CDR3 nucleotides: TGCGCCAGCAGCCAAGGGTCGCGGGAGTCAGATACGCAGTATTTT.

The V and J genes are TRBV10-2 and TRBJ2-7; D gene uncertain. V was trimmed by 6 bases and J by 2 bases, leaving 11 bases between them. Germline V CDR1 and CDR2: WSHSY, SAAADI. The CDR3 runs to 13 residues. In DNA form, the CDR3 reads TGCGCCAGCAGCCTACTCGAAACCTACGAGCAGTACTTC. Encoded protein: CASSLLETYEQYF.

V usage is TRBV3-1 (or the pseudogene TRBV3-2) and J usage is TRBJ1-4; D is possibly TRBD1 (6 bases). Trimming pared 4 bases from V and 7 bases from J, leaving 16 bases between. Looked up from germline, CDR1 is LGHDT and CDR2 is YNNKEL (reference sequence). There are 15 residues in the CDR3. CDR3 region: CASSPRPGAGEKLFF. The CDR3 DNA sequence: TGTGCCAGCAGCCCCAGGCCGGGGGCGGGTGAAAAACTGTTTTTT.

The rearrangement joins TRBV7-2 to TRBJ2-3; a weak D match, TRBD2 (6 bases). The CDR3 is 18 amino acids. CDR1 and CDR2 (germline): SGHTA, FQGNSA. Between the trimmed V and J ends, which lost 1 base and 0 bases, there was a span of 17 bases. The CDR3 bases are TGTGCCAGCAGCTTAGTCGGTGGGGGGTCTGTTAGCACAGATACGCAGTATTTT. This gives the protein CASSLVGGGSVSTDTQYF.

In nucleotides, the CDR3 is TGCGCCAGCAGCCATCAAGGAGGGGGCTACGAGCAGTACTTC. As protein: CASSHQGGGYEQYF. V gene TRBV4-1 combines with J gene TRBJ2-7, with D perhaps assigned TRBD1 or TRBD2 (6 bases each). Looked up from germline, CDR1 is MGHRA and CDR2 is YSYEKL. The V end was cut by 3 bases, the J end by 3 bases, with 12 bases between. This CDR3 comprises 14 residues.

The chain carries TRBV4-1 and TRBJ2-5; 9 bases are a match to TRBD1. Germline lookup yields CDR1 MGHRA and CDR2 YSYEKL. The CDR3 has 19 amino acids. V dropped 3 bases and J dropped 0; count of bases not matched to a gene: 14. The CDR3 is CASSHPGLRQGVDQETQYF. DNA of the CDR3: TGCGCCAGCAGCCACCCCGGGTTACGACAGGGGGTAGACCAAGAGACCCAGTACTTC.